The sequence of this T cell receptor beta chain was determined in a study of PD-L1 blockade in urothelial cancer. Study-wide context: Blood samples had a median of 141,255 T cells, approximately 83,000 unique TCRs, and clonality around 0.08.

The data were produced by immunoSEQ multiplex PCR, yet TCRdb's version contains in-frame clones alone and is incomplete. The profile shows about 120,000 clones, 85% to 90% of them singletons. Sample time point: peripheral blood 6 weeks after treatment start. This CDR3 has 14 amino acids. CDR1 MNHNY and CDR2 SVGAGI come from the germline V gene (reference sequence). With 9 bases removed from V and 6 bases from J, the gap between germline ends came to 18 bases. V usage is TRBV6-6 and J usage is TRBJ1-5, with unresolved D. This specimen consisted of PBMCs, obtained around atezolizumab (anti-PD-L1) treatment. This clonotype was obtained from a man aged 55 to 69 with urothelial cancer. CDR3 sequence reads: CASLPPGSGQPQHF. Written as DNA, the CDR3 is TGTGCCAGTCTGCCCCCAGGTTCAGGTCAGCCCCAGCATTTT.